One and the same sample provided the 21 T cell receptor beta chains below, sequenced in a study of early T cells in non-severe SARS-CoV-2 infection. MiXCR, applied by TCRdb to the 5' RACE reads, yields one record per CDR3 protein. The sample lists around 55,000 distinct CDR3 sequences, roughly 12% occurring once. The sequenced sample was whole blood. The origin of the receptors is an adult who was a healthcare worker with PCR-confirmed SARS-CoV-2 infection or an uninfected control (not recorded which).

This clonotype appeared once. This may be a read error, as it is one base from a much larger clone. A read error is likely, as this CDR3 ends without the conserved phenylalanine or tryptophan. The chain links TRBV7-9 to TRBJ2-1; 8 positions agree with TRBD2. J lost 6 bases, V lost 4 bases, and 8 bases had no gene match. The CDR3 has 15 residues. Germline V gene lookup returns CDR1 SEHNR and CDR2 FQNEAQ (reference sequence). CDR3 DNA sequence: TGTGCCAGCAGCTCCCAAGCGGGAGTTACCAATGAGCAGTTCTAC. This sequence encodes CASSSQAGVTNEQFY.

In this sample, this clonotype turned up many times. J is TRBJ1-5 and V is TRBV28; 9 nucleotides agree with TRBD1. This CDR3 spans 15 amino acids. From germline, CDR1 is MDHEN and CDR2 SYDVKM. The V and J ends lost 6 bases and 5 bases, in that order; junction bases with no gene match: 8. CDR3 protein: CASSSSGTGYQPQHF. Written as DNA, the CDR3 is TGTGCCAGCAGCTCCAGCGGGACAGGGTATCAGCCCCAGCATTTT. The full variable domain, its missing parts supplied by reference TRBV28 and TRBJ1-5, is DVKVTQSSRYLVKRTGEKVFLECVQDMDHENMFWYRQDPGLGLRLIYFSYDVKMKEKGDIPEGYSVSREKKERFSLILESASTNQTSMYLCASSSSGTGYQPQHFGDGTRLSIL.

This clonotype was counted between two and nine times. Here the CDR3 DNA reads TGTGCCAGCAGTGGGGGGACAGCCGGAAGTCAGCCCCAGCATTTT. Translating gives CASSGGTAGSQPQHF. The chain has TRBV2 and TRBJ1-5, with TRBD1 matching 7 bases. The J segment lost 6 bases and the V segment lost 4 bases, leaving 9 bases of the junction unmatched. In germline, CDR1 is SNHLY, CDR2 FYNNEI. The CDR3 contains 15 residues.

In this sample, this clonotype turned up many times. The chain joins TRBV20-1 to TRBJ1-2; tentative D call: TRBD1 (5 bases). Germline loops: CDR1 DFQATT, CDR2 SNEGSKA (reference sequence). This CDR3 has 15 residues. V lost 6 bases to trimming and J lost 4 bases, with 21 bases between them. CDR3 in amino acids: CSATPPAGSSYGYTF. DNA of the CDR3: TGCAGTGCGACCCCCCCCGCAGGGTCGAGCTATGGCTACACCTTC.

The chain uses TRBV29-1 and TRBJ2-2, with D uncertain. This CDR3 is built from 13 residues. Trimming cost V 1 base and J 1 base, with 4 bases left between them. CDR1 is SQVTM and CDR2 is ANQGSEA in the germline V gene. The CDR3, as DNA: TGCAGCGTTGAAGGCCAGAACACCGGGGAGCTGTTTTTT. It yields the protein CSVEGQNTGELFF.

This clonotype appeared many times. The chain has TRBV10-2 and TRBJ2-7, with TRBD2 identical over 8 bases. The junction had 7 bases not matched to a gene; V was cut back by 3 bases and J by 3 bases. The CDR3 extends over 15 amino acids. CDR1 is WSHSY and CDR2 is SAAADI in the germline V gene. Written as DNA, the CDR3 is TGCGCCAGCAGTGAAGCGGGAGAGTGGGTCTACGAGCAGTACTTC. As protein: CASSEAGEWVYEQYF.

CDR3 in amino acids: CASYRVTATNEKLFF. The DNA for the CDR3 is TGTGCCAGCTACAGGGTTACAGCAACTAATGAAAAACTGTTTTTT. This chain uses TRBV5-6 with TRBJ1-4, with D possibly matching TRBD1 (6 bases). The germline V and J ends were trimmed by 7 bases and 0 bases, with 13 bases remaining between them. Germline V gene sequence: CDR1 SGHDT, CDR2 YYEEEE. The CDR3 contains 15 residues.

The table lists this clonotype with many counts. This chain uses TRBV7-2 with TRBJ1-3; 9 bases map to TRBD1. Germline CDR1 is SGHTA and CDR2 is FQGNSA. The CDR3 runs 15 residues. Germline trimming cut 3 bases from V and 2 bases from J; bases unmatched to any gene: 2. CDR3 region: CASSFTGGAGNTIYF. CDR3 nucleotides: TGTGCCAGCAGCTTCACAGGGGGCGCTGGAAACACCATATATTTT. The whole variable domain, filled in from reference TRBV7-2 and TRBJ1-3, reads GAGVSQSPSNKVTEKGKDVELRCDPISGHTALYWYRQSLGQGLEFLIYFQGNSAPDKSGLPSDRFSAERTGGSVSTLTIQRTQQEDSAVYLCASSFTGGAGNTIYFGEGSWLTVV.

The DNA of the CDR3 is TGTGCCAGCAGCAGGGACACCCCGAGACACACTGAAGCTTTCTTT. Residues: CASSRDTPRHTEAFF. This sequence joins TRBV5-4 and TRBJ1-1, with D possibly being TRBD1 (6 bases). Trimming cost V 4 bases and J 3 bases, with 16 bases left between them. The CDR3 loop spans 15 amino acids. Germline V gene lookup returns CDR1 SGHNT and CDR2 YYREEE (reference sequence).

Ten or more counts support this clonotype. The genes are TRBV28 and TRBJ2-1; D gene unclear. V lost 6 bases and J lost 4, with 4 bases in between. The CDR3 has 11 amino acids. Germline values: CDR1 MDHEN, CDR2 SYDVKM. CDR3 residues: CASRQYNEQFF. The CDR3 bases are TGTGCCAGCAGACAATACAATGAGCAGTTCTTC.

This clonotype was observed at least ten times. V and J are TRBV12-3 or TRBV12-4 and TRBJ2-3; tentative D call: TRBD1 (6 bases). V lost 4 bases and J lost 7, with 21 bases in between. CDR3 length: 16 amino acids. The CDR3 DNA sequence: TGTGCCAGCAGTTCCCCCACGGGACATCGGAGAAATACGCAGTATTTT. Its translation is CASSSPTGHRRNTQYF.

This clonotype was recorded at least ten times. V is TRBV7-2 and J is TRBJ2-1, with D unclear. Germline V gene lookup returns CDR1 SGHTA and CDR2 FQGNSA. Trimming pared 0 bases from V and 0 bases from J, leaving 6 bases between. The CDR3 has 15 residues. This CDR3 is CASSLAGLSYNEQFF. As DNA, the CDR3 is TGTGCCAGCAGCTTAGCGGGCCTCTCCTACAATGAGCAGTTCTTC.

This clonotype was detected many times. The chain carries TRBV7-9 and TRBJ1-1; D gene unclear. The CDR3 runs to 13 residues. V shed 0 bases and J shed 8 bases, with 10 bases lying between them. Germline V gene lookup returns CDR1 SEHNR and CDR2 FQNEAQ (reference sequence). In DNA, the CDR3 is TGTGCCAGCAGCTTAGCCGGCACTCCAGAAGCTTTCTTT. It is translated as CASSLAGTPEAFF.

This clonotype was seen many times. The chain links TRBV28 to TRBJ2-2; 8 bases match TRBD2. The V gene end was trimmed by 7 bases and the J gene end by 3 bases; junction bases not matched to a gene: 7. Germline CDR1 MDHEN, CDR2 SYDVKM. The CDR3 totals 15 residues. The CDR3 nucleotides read TGTGCCAGCACCGGAGCGGGGGCAGACACCGGGGAGCTGTTTTTT. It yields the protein CASTGAGADTGELFF.

CDR3 coding DNA: TGTGCCAGCAGTTCAATGGGTCATAATGAAAAACTGTTTTTT. It specifies CASSSMGHNEKLFF. The rearrangement uses TRBV12-3 or TRBV12-4 and TRBJ1-4; D not resolved. Trimming shortened V by 4 bases and J by 4 bases, and 10 bases separated the two germline ends. The CDR3 length is 14 residues.

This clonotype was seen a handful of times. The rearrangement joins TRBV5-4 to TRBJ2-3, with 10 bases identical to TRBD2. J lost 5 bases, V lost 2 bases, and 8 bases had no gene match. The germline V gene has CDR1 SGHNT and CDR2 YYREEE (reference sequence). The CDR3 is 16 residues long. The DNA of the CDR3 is TGTGCCAGCAGCTTCGATCCTAGCGGGAGTATAGATACGCAGTATTTT. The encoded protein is CASSFDPSGSIDTQYF.

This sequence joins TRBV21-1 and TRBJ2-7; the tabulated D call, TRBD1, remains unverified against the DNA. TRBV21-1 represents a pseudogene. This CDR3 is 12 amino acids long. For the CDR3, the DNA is TGTGCCACCTCGGACAGGACTCGAGAGCAGTACTTC. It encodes CATSDRTREQYF.

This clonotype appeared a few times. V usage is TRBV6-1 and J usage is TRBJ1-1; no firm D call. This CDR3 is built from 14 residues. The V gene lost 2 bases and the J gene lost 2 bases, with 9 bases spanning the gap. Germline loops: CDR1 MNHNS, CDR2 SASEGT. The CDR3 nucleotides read TGTGCCAGCAGTGAACACCAAGGTAACACTGAAGCTTTCTTT. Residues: CASSEHQGNTEAFF.

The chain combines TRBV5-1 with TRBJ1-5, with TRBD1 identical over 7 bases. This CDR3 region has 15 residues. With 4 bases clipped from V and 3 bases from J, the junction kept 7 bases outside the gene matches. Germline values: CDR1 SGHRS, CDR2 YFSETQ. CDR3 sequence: CASSPGQELNQPQHF. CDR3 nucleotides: TGCGCCAGCAGCCCCGGACAGGAACTCAATCAGCCCCAGCATTTT.

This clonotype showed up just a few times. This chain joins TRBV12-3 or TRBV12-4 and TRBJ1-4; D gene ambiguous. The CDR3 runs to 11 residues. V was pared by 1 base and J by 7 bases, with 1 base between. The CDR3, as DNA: TGTGCCAGCAGTTTAGTTGAAAAACTGTTTTTT. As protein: CASSLVEKLFF.

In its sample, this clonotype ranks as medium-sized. This CDR3 reads CASSPQRSTGRGSYEQYF. CDR3 nucleotides: TGTGCCAGCAGCCCCCAAAGGTCGACAGGGAGAGGAAGCTACGAGCAGTACTTC. The chain carries TRBV3-1 and TRBJ2-7; 7 bases match TRBD1. Germline CDR1 reads LGHDT; CDR2 reads YNNKEL (reference sequence). The J segment lost 3 bases and the V segment lost 4 bases, leaving 18 bases of the junction unmatched. The CDR3 totals 18 residues.